Below, one T cell receptor (beta chain) is given with its context. Its specificity is unknown. The data belong to a study of CD8 T cells in ankylosing spondylitis. Researchers built TCR beta libraries using quantitative 5'-RACE with molecular barcodes. TCRdb fed the 5' RACE reads into MiXCR, producing one record per CDR3 protein. The sample lists about 340,000 distinct CDR3 sequences, approximately 8.2% occurring once. V lost 0 bases, J lost 5 bases, and 13 bases lay in between. The germline gives CDR1 DFQATT, CDR2 SNEGSKA (reference sequence). The CDR3 is made up of 15 amino acids. Notes on the study in general: Disease-associated clonotypes exhibited CD8+ identity and were relatively infrequent in peripheral blood. In ankylosing spondylitis blood, a motif of roughly eight highly homologous TCR beta variants appeared characteristic. Clones tied to disease were said to be significantly enriched in matched ankylosing spondylitis synovial fluid.

The TCR comes from a male donor with ankylosing spondylitis. The specimen sequenced was blood, either unsorted or a sorted T cell fraction (not recorded which). V and J are TRBV20-1 and TRBJ1-4; D is uncertain. CDR3 amino acids: CSAREADRTNEKLFF. The CDR3 coding sequence is TGCAGTGCTAGAGAGGCAGACCGGACCAATGAAAAACTGTTTTTT.